This passage covers 5 T cell receptor beta chains from one sample sequenced in a study of T cells after yellow fever vaccination. TCRdb processed the 5' RACE reads anew with MiXCR; each CDR3 protein has one entry. This table has about 550,000 distinct CDR3 sequences, 19% appearing once. The sequenced sample was PBMCs, obtained 15 days after the yellow fever booster vaccination. These receptors were taken from a man aged 30-40 years who received the YFV17D yellow fever vaccine.

A few counts support this clonotype. The J gene is TRBJ2-1, the V gene TRBV5-1; 8 nucleotides line up with TRBD2. After removal of 0 bases from V and 10 bases from J, the junction contained 9 bases not matched to a gene. CDR3 length: 15 amino acids. Germline V lookup: CDR1 SGHRS, CDR2 YFSETQ. The CDR3 loop reads CASSLVVAGSTEQFF. The CDR3 region has the DNA TGCGCCAGCAGCTTGGTGGTAGCGGGGTCGACCGAGCAGTTCTTC.

A few counts support this clonotype. The chain carries TRBV25-1 and TRBJ2-1, with a possible D match to TRBD2 (7 bases). CDR1 MGHDK and CDR2 SYGVNS come from the germline V gene. V lost 7 bases to trimming and J lost 4 bases, with 14 bases between them. CDR3 size: 14 residues. The CDR3 reads CASTWGGGYNEQFF. CDR3 coding DNA: TGTGCCAGCACATGGGGGGGCGGTTACAATGAGCAGTTCTTC.

This chain joins TRBV29-1 and TRBJ2-5; 11 nucleotides line up with TRBD1. V dropped 6 bases and J dropped 4; count of bases not matched to a gene: 7. The CDR3 contains 14 residues. Germline CDR1 and CDR2: SQVTM and ANQGSEA. Here the CDR3 DNA reads TGCAGCGTACGCATGGGACAGGGGGGAGAGACCCAGTACTTC. It encodes CSVRMGQGGETQYF.

This clonotype was recorded a few times. V is TRBV7-2 and J is TRBJ2-3, with D tentatively TRBD1 (7 bases). This CDR3 region has 14 residues. In germline, CDR1 is SGHTA, CDR2 FQGNSA. Trimming took off 3 bases at V and 4 bases at J, with 11 bases between the two ends. In nucleotides, the CDR3 is TGTGCCAGCAGCTTCTCCAGGGGGGCAGATACGCAGTATTTT. Its protein product is CASSFSRGADTQYF.

The chain is built from TRBV14 and TRBJ2-1; 10 positions agree with TRBD2. CDR1 SGHDN and CDR2 FVKESK come from the germline V gene. CDR3 length: 17 residues. The V and J ends lost 2 bases and 9 bases, in that order; junction bases with no gene match: 13. This CDR3 is CASSQSAASGSTGEQFF. For the CDR3, the DNA is TGTGCCAGCAGCCAATCCGCCGCTAGCGGGAGTACGGGTGAGCAGTTCTTC.